This T cell receptor beta chain was sequenced during a study of blood T cell repertoires in COVID-19. Study in general: Sites in the United States, Italy and Spain provided acute and convalescent COVID-19 samples. T cells, B-cell-depleted T cells, or PBMCs provided the cDNA or gDNA that served as material.

The CDR3 extends over 17 amino acids. V dropped 1 base and J dropped 1; count of bases not matched to a gene: 8. Germline V gene lookup returns CDR1 MGHRA and CDR2 YSYEKL. Original handling: Estimation of nucleated cell counts was performed using reference gene primer amplification. Using immunoSEQ multiplex PCR, the repertoire was profiled, and TCRdb retains in-frame clones only, with some absent. V, J and clone size are taken as reported in that table, and D and trimming were inferred from the DNA itself. The sample contains roughly 62,000 clones, more than 60% of which appear only once. V is TRBV4-1 and J is TRBJ1-1; 8 bases match TRBD1. The sequencing sample was made of peripheral blood. This TCR derives from a woman of 80 years or more with active or convalescent COVID-19. The CDR3 coding sequence is TGCGCCAGCAGCCAAGTCCAGGGGGCGGGTGGGAACACTGAAGCTTTCTTT. This translates into CASSQVQGAGGNTEAFF.